This T cell receptor (beta chain) comes out of a study of identical twins. Study results and caveats: Abundant beta clonotypes from cord blood had fewer insertions, unlike memory repertoires, which showed none. Compared with unrelated sharing, twin-shared out-of-frame alpha sequences had more low-probability sequences.

Concerning this clonotype: Its antigen is undetermined.

The V and J ends lost 8 bases and 4 bases, in that order; junction bases with no gene match: 11. Germline V gives CDR1 LGHDT, CDR2 YNNKEL (reference sequence). The CDR3 is made up of 15 amino acids. TCRdb analysed the 5' RACE reads with MiXCR anew, one entry per CDR3 protein. The sample yields about 700,000 distinct CDR3 sequences, 8% to 9% seen once. This same sample was also taken into another study, of yellow fever vaccine responses in identical twins.

The receptor comes from a young woman in good health. The sequenced sample was PBMCs. The J gene is TRBJ2-1, the V gene TRBV3-1, with TRBD2 identical over 7 bases. CDR3 nucleotides: TGTGCCAGCCAAGCTGGAGCGGGACTTTACAATGAGCAGTTCTTC. Residues: CASQAGAGLYNEQFF.